These 10 T cell receptor beta chains share one sample of origin, sequenced in a study of cytomegalovirus exposure and HLA in healthy donors. Profiling relied on immunoSEQ multiplex PCR, and the TCRdb table lists in-frame clones only, not all of them. The repertoire has 65,000 to 80,000 clones, approximately 94% of them found once; the top ten carry about 3.6%. The source material was PBMCs. Receptors were obtained from a woman between 18 and 30 years old in good health and CMV-seropositive.

The V and J genes are TRBV5-1 and TRBJ2-3; 7 bases are shared with TRBD1. The ends lost 5 bases at V and 0 bases at J; junction bases unmatched: 3. CDR1 and CDR2 (germline): SGHRS, YFSETQ. CDR3 length: 14 residues. CDR3 amino acids: CASSEGQSTDTQYF. In nucleotides, the CDR3 is TGCGCCAGCAGTGAGGGACAGAGCACAGATACGCAGTATTTT. Full variable domain (remainder filled in from reference TRBV5-1 and TRBJ2-3): KAGVTQTPRYLIKTRGQQVTLSCSPISGHRSVSWYQQTPGQGLQFLFEYFSETQRNKGNFPGRFSGRQFSNSRSEMNVSTLELGDSALYLCASSEGQSTDTQYFGPGTRLTVL.

V is TRBV5-4 and J is TRBJ2-1; 7 bases match TRBD1. The J segment lost 0 bases and the V segment lost 6 bases, leaving 9 bases of the junction unmatched. The CDR3 has 16 residues. Germline CDR1 reads SGHNT; CDR2 reads YYREEE (reference sequence). CDR3 region: CASKTGDGSSYNEQFF. The CDR3 DNA is TGTGCCAGCAAAACAGGGGATGGGAGCTCCTACAATGAGCAGTTCTTC.

V is TRBV4-1 and J is TRBJ2-5, with TRBD2 matching over 15 bases. In germline, CDR1 is MGHRA, CDR2 YSYEKL. The V segment lost 4 bases and the J segment 5 bases; nucleotides outside the gene matches: 8. The CDR3 runs to 17 residues. DNA of the CDR3: TGCGCCAGCAGCCCGGGACTAGCGGGAGGTGGGGGGGAGACCCAGTACTTC. The encoded protein is CASSPGLAGGGGETQYF.

The rearrangement uses TRBV10-3 and TRBJ2-5; tentatively, D is TRBD1 (5 bases). CDR1 ENHRY and CDR2 SYGVKD come from the germline V gene. The length of the CDR3 is 18 residues. V was clipped by 0 bases and J by 0 bases, with 17 bases between them. The CDR3, as DNA: TGTGCCATCAGTGAGTCAGACAGCCTTAAAATGTACCAAGAGACCCAGTACTTC. Amino acids: CAISESDSLKMYQETQYF.

The rearrangement joins TRBV29-1 to TRBJ1-1; D is unclear. From germline, CDR1 is SQVTM and CDR2 ANQGSEA. This CDR3 is built from 14 residues. Trimming took 0 bases from V and 1 from J, leaving 9 bases between them. In DNA form, the CDR3 reads TGCAGCGTTGAAGAACCAGGCCAGAACACTGAAGCTTTCTTT. It translates to CSVEEPGQNTEAFF.

The chain is built from TRBV5-1 and TRBJ2-1, with 7 bases fitting TRBD2. Germline trimming cut 5 bases from V and 11 bases from J; bases unmatched to any gene: 7. This CDR3 comprises 12 residues. Germline values: CDR1 SGHRS, CDR2 YFSETQ. CDR3 DNA: TGCGCCAGCAGTGTCCAGCGGGATCAGCAGTTCTTC. Protein: CASSVQRDQQFF.

The chain employs TRBV7-9 and TRBJ1-5, with D perhaps matching TRBD1 (5 bases). Deletions cut 2 bases from V and 4 bases from J, with 6 bases between. Germline V CDR1 and CDR2: SEHNR, FQNEAQ (reference sequence). The CDR3 runs 13 residues. In DNA, the CDR3 is TGTGCCAGCAGCTTACAGGGTAATCAGCCCCAGCATTTT. This codes for CASSLQGNQPQHF.

The chain uses TRBV5-1 and TRBJ1-2; 9 bases match TRBD1. With V trimmed by 2 bases and J by 6 bases, 8 bases remained unmatched. This CDR3 comprises 15 residues. Germline CDR1 and CDR2: SGHRS and YFSETQ. CDR3 region: CASSLRTGGTDGYTF. The CDR3, as DNA: TGCGCCAGCAGCTTACGCACAGGGGGCACTGATGGCTACACCTTC.

The V and J genes are TRBV7-8 and TRBJ1-1, with no clear D. Germline CDR1 SGHVS, CDR2 FQNEAQ. The CDR3 has 16 amino acids. Trimming removed 5 bases at V and 3 bases at J, with 19 bases between. DNA of the CDR3: TGTGCCAGCAGCGTGGGGAGTTTAGGGCGGGACACTGAAGCTTTCTTT. It encodes CASSVGSLGRDTEAFF.

The genes are TRBV7-2 and TRBJ1-5; perhaps TRBD1 as D (6 bases). In germline, CDR1 is SGHTA, CDR2 FQGNSA. The CDR3 has 15 residues. V lost 4 bases to trimming and J lost 0 bases, with 10 bases between them. The CDR3 sequence: CASSSGQHSNQPQHF. CDR3 DNA: TGTGCCAGCAGCTCCGGACAGCATAGCAATCAGCCCCAGCATTTT.